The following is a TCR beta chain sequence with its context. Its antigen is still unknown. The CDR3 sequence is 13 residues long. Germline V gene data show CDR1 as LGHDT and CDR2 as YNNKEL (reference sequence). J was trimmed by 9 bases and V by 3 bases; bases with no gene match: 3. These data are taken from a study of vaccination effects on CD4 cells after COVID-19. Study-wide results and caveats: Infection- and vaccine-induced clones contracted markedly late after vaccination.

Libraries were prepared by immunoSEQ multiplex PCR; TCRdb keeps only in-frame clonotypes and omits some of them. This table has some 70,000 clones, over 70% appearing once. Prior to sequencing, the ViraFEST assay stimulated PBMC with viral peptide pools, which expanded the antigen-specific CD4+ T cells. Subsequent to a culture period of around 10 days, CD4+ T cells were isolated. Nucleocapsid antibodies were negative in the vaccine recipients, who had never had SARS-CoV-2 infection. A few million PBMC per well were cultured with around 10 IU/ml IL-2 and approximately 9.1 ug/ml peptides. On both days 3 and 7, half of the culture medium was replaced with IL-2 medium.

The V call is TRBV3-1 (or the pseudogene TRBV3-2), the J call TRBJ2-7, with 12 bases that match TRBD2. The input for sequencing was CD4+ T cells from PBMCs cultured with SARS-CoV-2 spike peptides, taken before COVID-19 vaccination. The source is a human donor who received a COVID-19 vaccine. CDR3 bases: TGTGCCAGCAGCCAGCTAGCGGGGGGGGTGCAGTACGTC. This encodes CASSQLAGGVQYV.